A selection of T cell receptor beta chains follows, all from one sample in a study of blood T cell repertoires in COVID-19. Only in-frame clones appear in the TCRdb table, and some are missing; sequencing was by immunoSEQ multiplex PCR. The sample includes about 84,000 clones, over 80% seen only once; the top ten take under 35%. The sequenced sample consisted of peripheral blood. These receptors originate from a woman of 80 years or more with acute or convalescent COVID-19. Both conserved end residues are part of each CDR3. Each record gives: J gene, D gene, clone size, V gene, CDR3 DNA, CDR3 protein. D genes are given only for firm matches. Where a row states a size, it is once, few, many or the class of an expanded clone; other rows omit it.

TRBJ1-1 | TRBD1 | - | TRBV19 | TGTGCCAGTACCGAACAGGGGGCCAGCACTGAAGCTTTCTTT | CASTEQGASTEAFF
TRBJ2-3 | - | - | TRBV5-1 | TGCGCCAGCAGCTTGGAGCCCGCGGACTGGGTGCTGTATTTT | CASSLEPADWVLYF
TRBJ1-1 | - | - | TRBV6-5 | TGTGCCAGCAGCCCCGGAGCGGGTGAAGCTTTCTTT | CASSPGAGEAFF
TRBJ1-2 | TRBD1 | once | TRBV3-1/TRBV3-2 | TGTGCCAGCAGCCAAGATTGGGACAGGGGGCTTAATAATGGCTACACCTTC | CASSQDWDRGLNNGYTF
TRBJ1-6 | - | - | TRBV2 | TGTGCCAGCACCCGCTATAATTCACCCCTCCACTTT | CASTRYNSPLHF
TRBJ2-5 | - | - | TRBV6-1 | TGTGCCAGCAGTGAAGCATCAGGGCTGGAGACCCAGTACTTC | CASSEASGLETQYF
TRBJ2-7 | TRBD2 | - | TRBV5-1 | TGCGCCAGCAGCTTGAACCCGACTAGCGGGGCCTACGAGCAGTACTTC | CASSLNPTSGAYEQYF
TRBJ2-7 | TRBD2 | once | TRBV11-2 | TGTGCCAGCAGCTTAGATCTATGGGGCGGGAGCTCCTACGAGCAGTACTTC | CASSLDLWGGSSYEQYF
TRBJ2-3 | - | - | TRBV5-1 | TGCGCCAGCAGCTCGGTACGGGACACACGCACAGATACGCAGTATTTT | CASSSVRDTRTDTQYF
TRBJ1-6 | - | - | TRBV28 | TGTGCCAGCAGTCCCCCGGGACTCTATAATTCACCCCTCCACTTT | CASSPPGLYNSPLHF
TRBJ2-2 | TRBD1 | - | TRBV19 | TGTGCCAGTAGTATTGACAGGGTAAACACCGGGGAGCTGTTTTTT | CASSIDRVNTGELFF
TRBJ1-2 | - | - | TRBV6-5 | TGTGCCAGCAGTTACATGCCGGAGGGAAAAGGCTACACCTTC | CASSYMPEGKGYTF
TRBJ2-3 | TRBD2 | - | TRBV5-6 | TGTGCCAGCAGCTTGCTTGGGGCGGGAGGTACAGATACGCAGTATTTT | CASSLLGAGGTDTQYF
TRBJ2-3 | - | - | TRBV25-1 | TGTGCCAGCAGGTCTAGTGGAACGCAGTATTTT | CASRSSGTQYF
TRBJ2-2 | TRBD2 | - | TRBV27 | TGTGCCAGCAGCCTACTAGCGCCGAACACCGGGGAGCTGTTTTTT | CASSLLAPNTGELFF
TRBJ2-2 | TRBD1 | once | TRBV9 | TGTGCCAGCAGCGCAACAGGGGGCAGGGGTACCGGGGAGCTGTTTTTT | CASSATGGRGTGELFF
TRBJ2-7 | TRBD1 | - | TRBV7-9 | TGTGCCAGCAGCCGGGACAGTTCCTACGAGCAGTACTTC | CASSRDSSYEQYF
TRBJ1-5 | TRBD1 | - | TRBV30 | TGTGCCTGGGCTCAGGGGGGCTCTAGCAATCAGCCCCAGCATTTT | CAWAQGGSSNQPQHF
TRBJ2-2 | TRBD2 | - | TRBV4-1 | TGCGCCAGCAGCCAGTGGGTAGCGGGAGAACAGGAGCTGTTTTTT | CASSQWVAGEQELFF
TRBJ2-7 | TRBD1 | - | TRBV11-1 | TGTGCCAGCAGCTTAACCTGGGACAGCTCCTACGAGCAGTACTTC | CASSLTWDSSYEQYF
TRBJ2-7 | TRBD1 | - | TRBV9 | TGTGCCAGCAGCTACGGACAGGGCCCCTACGAGCAGTACTTC | CASSYGQGPYEQYF
TRBJ1-5 | TRBD1 | few | TRBV7-9 | TGTGCCAGCAGCCTGGAGACAGGGGGCAACAATCAGCCCCAGCATTTT | CASSLETGGNNQPQHF
TRBJ1-1 | TRBD1 | - | TRBV3-1/TRBV3-2 | TGTGCCAGCAGCCAAGGCCCAGGGACAGTGAACACTGAAGCTTTCTTT | CASSQGPGTVNTEAFF
TRBJ2-7 | TRBD2 | - | TRBV7-9 | TGTGCCAGCAGCTTATGGATAGCGGGACCCCCCTACGAGCAGTACTTC | CASSLWIAGPPYEQYF
TRBJ2-5 | TRBD2 | - | TRBV30 | TGTGCCTGGAACCGTGGTAGCGGGAGGGACGGGGAGACCCAGTACTTC | CAWNRGSGRDGETQYF
TRBJ1-4 | TRBD1 | once | TRBV18 | TGTGCCAGCTCATCTCGGGACAGCCTTAATGAAAAACTGTTTTTT | CASSSRDSLNEKLFF